This is a list of T cell receptor beta chains from one sample in a study of T-cell reconstitution after alpha-beta-depleted transplantation in children. TCRdb called the PCR reads again in MiXCR, with one record for every CDR3 protein. Of around 670,000 distinct CDR3 sequences in the sample, about 12% are singletons; the top ten hold around 0.79%. Specimen: PBMCs, collected before TCRalphabeta/CD19-depleted stem cell transplant. These receptors were taken from a girl aged 2 to 9 with congenital amegakaryocytic thrombocytopenia, due to receive a stem cell transplant. The CDR3 runs from the conserved cysteine through the conserved F or W. Each record gives: D gene, J gene, V gene, clone size, CDR3 DNA, CDR3 protein. The D gene is left open where the match is weak. Some rows have no size entry. The others give once, few or many, or a class for an expanded clone.

NA,TRBJ2-1,TRBV24-1,many,TGTGCCACCAGTGATTCGACGGGACCGTTCGTCAATGAGCAGTTCTTC,CATSDSTGPFVNEQFF
TRBD1,TRBJ2-2,TRBV12-3/TRBV12-4,many,TGTGCCAGCAGTTTGACAGGGGTAAACACCGGGGAGCTGTTTTTT,CASSLTGVNTGELFF
NA,TRBJ2-7,TRBV20-1,many,TGCAGTGCTAGAGAGACAGTTCTCTACGAGCAGTACTTC,CSARETVLYEQYF
NA,TRBJ1-2,TRBV6-1,many,TGTGCCAGCAGGAACGGACGGCTTAACTATGGCTACACCTTC,CASRNGRLNYGYTF
TRBD1,TRBJ1-1,TRBV5-1,many,TGCGCCAGCAGCCAAGGACAGGGGGTGAGAAACACTGAAGCTTTCTTT,CASSQGQGVRNTEAFF
NA,TRBJ2-4,TRBV3-1,few,TGTGCCAGCAGTGAAGCGGGTCTAGCCAAAAACATTCAGTACTTC,CASSEAGLAKNIQYF
NA,TRBJ2-5,TRBV20-1,NA,TGCAGTGCTACGCTAGACGGAGAGACCCAGTACTTC,CSATLDGETQYF
NA,TRBJ2-2,TRBV2,NA,TGTGCCAGCAGTGAAGGGAGGGCCCTAGCCTCCGGGGAGCTGTTTTTT,CASSEGRALASGELFF
TRBD2,TRBJ2-3,TRBV28,few,TGTGCCAGCATCACCCCTGGGGGGGGACTCACAGATACGCAGTATTTT,CASITPGGGLTDTQYF
TRBD2,TRBJ2-3,TRBV12-3/TRBV12-4,NA,TGTGCCAGCAGCCACGCCCCTGCGGGAGGGGTACCAGATACGCAGTATTTT,CASSHAPAGGVPDTQYF
NA,TRBJ2-3,TRBV20-1,many,TGCAGTGCTATTGGGACCTTAGAGTTGTACACAGATACGCAGTATTTT,CSAIGTLELYTDTQYF
NA,TRBJ2-1,TRBV20-1,many,TGCAGTGCTAGTTCCTGGGGGAACTACAATGAGCAGTTCTTC,CSASSWGNYNEQFF
TRBD1,TRBJ2-1,TRBV4-1,few,TGCGCCAGCAGCCGGCCGGTAAGAGCAGGGGGCGATGAGCAGTTCTTC,CASSRPVRAGGDEQFF
TRBD1,TRBJ2-1,TRBV5-1,many,TGCGCCAGCAGCCTGGGGACAGACAATGAGCAGTTCTTC,CASSLGTDNEQFF
NA,TRBJ2-5,TRBV9,few,TGTGCCAGCAGCGTACCGGACAGCCAAGAGACCCAGTACTTC,CASSVPDSQETQYF
TRBD2,TRBJ2-4,TRBV20-1,many,TGCAGTGCTACTAGCGGGATTAACATTCAGTACTTC,CSATSGINIQYF
NA,TRBJ2-4,TRBV12-3/TRBV12-4,many,TGTGCCAGCAGTTTAGAGGGGTCCGAAAACATTCAGTACTTC,CASSLEGSENIQYF
NA,TRBJ2-1,TRBV20-1,many,TGCAGTGCTAGAAAGCAAACCCTAGGGATCTACGGTGAGCAGTTCTTC,CSARKQTLGIYGEQFF
NA,TRBJ2-7,TRBV30,NA,TGTGCCTGGATGGGAGAGTGGACCTACGAGCAGTACTTC,CAWMGEWTYEQYF
NA,TRBJ2-3,TRBV7-2,many,TGTGCCAGCAGCAAGCTTATGGGGCCAGATACGCAGTATTTT,CASSKLMGPDTQYF
NA,TRBJ2-7,TRBV7-6,few,TGTGCCAGCAGCGCGCACCTAGATTCCTACGAGCAGTACTTC,CASSAHLDSYEQYF
TRBD2,TRBJ2-1,TRBV12-5,many,TGTGCTAGTGGAATGAACCTAGCGGGAGCGGCCTACAATGAGCAGTTCTTC,CASGMNLAGAAYNEQFF
NA,TRBJ2-1,TRBV29-1,many,TGCAGCGTTGTTTGGGTTGTTGGGGACAATGAGCAGTTCTTC,CSVVWVVGDNEQFF
TRBD2,TRBJ2-1,TRBV20-1,NA,TGCAGTGCTAGAGATCTCAGAGCGGGAGGGCGTAATGAGCAGTTCTTC,CSARDLRAGGRNEQFF
TRBD2,TRBJ2-7,TRBV2,NA,TGTGCCAGCAGGGGAGGGACTAGCGGGATCTTGCGCGAGCAGTACTTC,CASRGGTSGILREQYF
NA,TRBJ2-3,TRBV3-1,few,TGTGCCAGCAGTCGGAGACCACTAGTCACAGATACGCAGTATTTT,CASSRRPLVTDTQYF
NA,TRBJ2-3,TRBV20-1,few,TGCAGTGCCAGCGCGCCCGACGGGAGAAGCACAGATACGCAGTATTTT,CSASAPDGRSTDTQYF
NA,TRBJ2-7,TRBV15,few,TGTGCCACCAGCAGACTCAATTCCCGGGACTTCTACGAGCAGTACTTC,CATSRLNSRDFYEQYF
TRBD1,TRBJ2-7,TRBV29-1,NA,TGCAGCGTTCTCCACGACAGGGGAGGCGAGCAGTACTTC,CSVLHDRGGEQYF
NA,TRBJ2-1,TRBV6-5,few,TGTGCCAGCAGTTACAACGAGCCTTACAATGAGCAGTTCTTC,CASSYNEPYNEQFF
TRBD1,TRBJ2-7,TRBV29-1,NA,TGCAGCGCCGTCAGACAGGGCTACGAGCAGTACTTC,CSAVRQGYEQYF
NA,TRBJ1-4,TRBV20-1,NA,TGCAGGGCGGGGCAGCGTGAAAAACTGTTTTTT,CRAGQREKLFF
NA,TRBJ2-1,TRBV19,NA,TGTGCCAGTAGTACACTGGTTTCTGTCAATGAGCAGTTCTTC,CASSTLVSVNEQFF
NA,TRBJ2-5,TRBV18,NA,TGTGCCAGCTCAAACTACCAAGAGACCCAGTACTTC,CASSNYQETQYF
NA,TRBJ2-7,TRBV9,many,TGTGCCAGCAGCGTAGACGGAGGGAACAACGAGCAGTACTTC,CASSVDGGNNEQYF
NA,TRBJ1-1,TRBV7-9,many,TGTGCCAGCAGCCCTCCTTCCGGGGTCCCGAACACTGAAGCTTTCTTT,CASSPPSGVPNTEAFF
TRBD2,TRBJ2-5,TRBV7-9,few,TGTGCCAGTACGACGGGGGGGCCTATTGAGACCCAGTACTTC,CASTTGGPIETQYF
NA,TRBJ2-1,TRBV10-3,many,TGTGCCATCAGTGAGTCGACTGGTAACAATGAGCAGTTCTTC,CAISESTGNNEQFF
TRBD1,TRBJ2-3,TRBV12-3/TRBV12-4,NA,TGTGCCAGCAGTCGACGCCCACAGGGGCCCGCAGATACGCAGTATTTT,CASSRRPQGPADTQYF
NA,TRBJ1-4,TRBV5-1,NA,TGCGCCAGCAGCTTGATGACAGGTGCAAGGAGGGGACTGTTTTTT,CASSLMTGARRGLFF
NA,TRBJ2-2,TRBV10-3,many,TGTGCCATCGCGGCTCCGAACACCGGGGAGCTGTTTTTT,CAIAAPNTGELFF
TRBD1,TRBJ2-5,TRBV11-2,NA,TGTGCCAGCAGCGTCCAGGGGGTGGAGACCCAGTACTTC,CASSVQGVETQYF
NA,TRBJ2-1,TRBV5-1,many,TGCGCCAGCAGCGGTACTTTGGGTCCTTCAAACAATGAGCAGTTCTTC,CASSGTLGPSNNEQFF
NA,TRBJ1-1,TRBV29-1,NA,TGCAGCGTTGGCGTAGGGGCGAACACTGAAGCTTTCTTT,CSVGVGANTEAFF